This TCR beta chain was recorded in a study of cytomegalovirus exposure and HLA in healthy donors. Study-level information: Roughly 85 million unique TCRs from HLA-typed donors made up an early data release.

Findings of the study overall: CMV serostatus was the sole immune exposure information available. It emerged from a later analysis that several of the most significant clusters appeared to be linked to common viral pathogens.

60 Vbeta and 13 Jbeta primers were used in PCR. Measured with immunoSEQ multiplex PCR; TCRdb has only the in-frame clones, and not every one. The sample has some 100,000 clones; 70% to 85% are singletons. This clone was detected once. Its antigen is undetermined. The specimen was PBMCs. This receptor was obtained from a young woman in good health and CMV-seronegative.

CDR3 sequence reads: CASSFLSGRSTDTQYF. The CDR3 coding sequence is TGTGCCAGCAGCTTTCTAAGCGGGAGAAGCACAGATACGCAGTATTTT. V is TRBV5-4 and J is TRBJ2-3, with 8 bases fitting TRBD2. The CDR3 is made up of 16 amino acids. J was trimmed by 0 bases and V by 2 bases; bases with no gene match: 5. In germline, CDR1 is SGHNT, CDR2 YYREEE (reference sequence).